Listed below are T cell receptor beta chains from one sample, sequenced in a study of blood T cells in healthy people across ages. Via MiXCR, TCRdb re-called the 5' RACE reads, giving one row per CDR3 protein. The profile shows over 750,000 distinct CDR3 sequences, about 25% of them singletons. These sequences were also reported in another study, on T cells of mothers and their children.

Input material: blood. Receptor source: a boy aged 5 to 17 in good health. The CDR3 runs from the conserved cysteine through the conserved F or W. The order of the fields is CDR3 length, clone size, D gene, J gene, V gene, CDR3 DNA, CDR3 protein. The D gene is left open where the match is weak. Rows may omit the clone size; those that give it use once, few, many or a size class.

>16|few|TRBD2|TRBJ2-2|TRBV11-2
TGTGCCAGCAGCTCCAGCCCACTAGCGCTCACCGGGGAGCTGTTTTTT
CASSSSPLALTGELFF
>16|few|-|TRBJ2-7|TRBV10-3
TGTGCCATCAGGGGGACTGAGTCGCCTGTAAGCTACGAGCAGTACTTC
CAIRGTESPVSYEQYF
>15|few|TRBD2|TRBJ2-2|TRBV3-1
TGTGCCAGCAGCCAAGAAGCGGGAGGTCTCCGGGAGCTGTTTTTT
CASSQEAGGLRELFF
>12|few|-|TRBJ2-3|TRBV7-2
TGTGCCAGCAGCACAACTGCAGATACGCAGTATTTT
CASSTTADTQYF
>15|-|TRBD1|TRBJ2-1|TRBV3-1
TGTGCCAGCAGTTATACAGGGGCTACCTACAATGAGCAGTTCTTC
CASSYTGATYNEQFF
>13|-|-|TRBJ2-7|TRBV25-1
TGTGCCAGCAGTGAATTAGGTAACGTGGAGCAGTACTTC
CASSELGNVEQYF
>14|few|-|TRBJ2-2|TRBV2
TGTGCCAGCAGTGAAGGTTCGAACACCGGGGAGCTGTTTTTT
CASSEGSNTGELFF
>16|-|-|TRBJ2-7|TRBV7-3
TGTGCCAGCAGCCCCTACGGGACGCCGGTTCCCTACGAGCAGTACTTC
CASSPYGTPVPYEQYF
>15|-|-|TRBJ1-4|TRBV3-1
TGTGCCAGCAGCCATACGACGCCGAAGGGGGAAAAACTGTTTTTT
CASSHTTPKGEKLFF
>15|few|-|TRBJ1-2|TRBV4-3
TGCGCCAGCAGCCAGGATAGGGCGTACGGCTATGGCTACACCTTC
CASSQDRAYGYGYTF
>12|-|TRBD1|TRBJ1-1|TRBV7-2
TGTGCCAGCAGCCGTAGACAGGGCAGCGCTTTCTTT
CASSRRQGSAFF